Listed below are T cell receptor beta chains from one sample, sequenced in a study of control samples from healthy donors and cancer patients. Repertoires were generated with immunoSEQ multiplex PCR, while TCRdb's copy carries only in-frame clones and drops some. In the table there are 100,000 to 150,000 clones, more than 75% of which are singletons. The specimen was blood. The receptor source for this set is a man aged 40-55 years in good health. CDR3s include the opening cysteine and the closing phenylalanine or tryptophan. D genes are given only for firm matches. Expanded clones are given a class, and other clones once, few, many or no size at all.

V: TRBV6-6
size: NA
D: NA
J: TRBJ1-3
DNA: TGTGCCAGCAGTTACAGTCGCTCTGGAAACACCATATATTTT
CDR3: CASSYSRSGNTIYF

V: TRBV19
size: NA
D: NA
J: TRBJ1-6
DNA: TGTGCCAGTAAAAGCAGGGGCCCCTATAATTCACCCCTCCACTTT
CDR3: CASKSRGPYNSPLHF

V: TRBV19
size: NA
D: TRBD1
J: TRBJ2-7
DNA: TGTGCCAGTAGTACCGGACAGGGGAAATCCGAGCAGTACTTC
CDR3: CASSTGQGKSEQYF

V: TRBV11-3
size: NA
D: TRBD1
J: TRBJ1-1
DNA: TGTGCCAGCAGCTTAGATCGAATGGGACAGGGGAACACTGAAGCTTTCTTT
CDR3: CASSLDRMGQGNTEAFF

V: TRBV5-1
size: NA
D: NA
J: TRBJ2-7
DNA: TGCGCCAGGCTCTCCGGGCGGGGACCCCCCTACGAGCAGTACTTC
CDR3: CARLSGRGPPYEQYF

V: TRBV30
size: NA
D: NA
J: TRBJ1-3
DNA: TGTGCCTGGAGCTGGGCAGGGAGTCTACGCGGTTTT
CDR3: CAWSWAGSLRGF

V: TRBV5-4
size: NA
D: NA
J: TRBJ1-2
DNA: TGTGCCAGCAGCGCTTTAATGGGATCCTATGGCTACACCTTC
CDR3: CASSALMGSYGYTF

V: TRBV7-2
size: NA
D: TRBD2
J: TRBJ2-7
DNA: TGTGCCAGCAGCTTAGAGGCTAGCGGGGGCTACGAGCAGTACTTC
CDR3: CASSLEASGGYEQYF

V: TRBV24-1
size: NA
D: TRBD1
J: TRBJ1-4
DNA: TGTGCCACCAGTGATACTGGGACAGGGGCCCGTGAAAAACTGTTTTTT
CDR3: CATSDTGTGAREKLFF

V: TRBV12-5
size: NA
D: NA
J: TRBJ2-5
DNA: TGTGCTAGTGGACAGCCCGAGGTGGGGAGTAAAGAGACCCAGTACTTC
CDR3: CASGQPEVGSKETQYF

V: TRBV7-3
size: NA
D: TRBD1
J: TRBJ1-1
DNA: TGTGCCAGCAGCTTAAGGGCAGGGGGGCGGACTGAAGCTTTCTTT
CDR3: CASSLRAGGRTEAFF

V: TRBV2
size: NA
D: NA
J: TRBJ1-2
DNA: TGTGCCAGCAGTGGTGAAGAGGGCTACACCTTC
CDR3: CASSGEEGYTF

V: TRBV5-1
size: once
D: TRBD1
J: TRBJ2-1
DNA: TGCGCCAGTGGACAGGGTTCCTACAATGAGCAGTTCTTC
CDR3: CASGQGSYNEQFF

V: TRBV2
size: many
D: NA
J: TRBJ1-2
DNA: TGTGCCAGCAGTGACGTGCGGCAGAGCTATGGCTACACCTTC
CDR3: CASSDVRQSYGYTF

V: TRBV29-1
size: NA
D: NA
J: TRBJ1-1
DNA: TGCAGCGTTGAAGTCGGGAGCACTGAAGCTTTCTTT
CDR3: CSVEVGSTEAFF

V: TRBV6-5
size: NA
D: NA
J: TRBJ2-2
DNA: TGTGCCAGCAGTTCATCCCAGCTCACCGGGGAGCTGTTTTTT
CDR3: CASSSSQLTGELFF

V: TRBV27
size: NA
D: TRBD1
J: TRBJ1-5
DNA: TGTGCCAGCAGTACAGGGGGCTATAGCAATCAGCCCCAGCATTTT
CDR3: CASSTGGYSNQPQHF

V: TRBV29-1
size: few
D: NA
J: TRBJ1-1
DNA: TGCAGCGTGGCCGGGGGGGCTGAAGCTTTCTTT
CDR3: CSVAGGAEAFF

V: TRBV24-1
size: NA
D: NA
J: TRBJ2-2
DNA: TGTGCCACCAGTGTCTACGGGGAGCTGTTTTTT
CDR3: CATSVYGELFF

V: TRBV11-3
size: few
D: NA
J: TRBJ1-1
DNA: TGTGCCAGCAGCTTAGATGCGCCAGCGTCAGCTTTCTTT
CDR3: CASSLDAPASAFF

V: TRBV5-6
size: NA
D: NA
J: TRBJ2-7
DNA: TGTGCCAGCAGCAGGGGACCGGCCTACGAGCAGTACTTC
CDR3: CASSRGPAYEQYF

V: TRBV4-3
size: few
D: TRBD2
J: TRBJ2-7
DNA: TGCGCCAGCAGCCAAATGGTTAGCGGGGGTCTTCCCTACGAGCAGTACTTC
CDR3: CASSQMVSGGLPYEQYF

V: TRBV7-9
size: NA
D: NA
J: TRBJ2-1
DNA: TGTGCCAGCAGCTTACCCAATGAGCAGTTCTTC
CDR3: CASSLPNEQFF

V: TRBV7-2
size: many
D: NA
J: TRBJ1-5
DNA: TGTGCCAGCAGCCGCAGTATAGGGTTGAATCAGCCCCAGCATTTT
CDR3: CASSRSIGLNQPQHF

V: TRBV15
size: few
D: NA
J: TRBJ2-3
DNA: TGTGCCACCAGCAGAGATCCTGCAGATACGCAGTATTTT
CDR3: CATSRDPADTQYF

V: TRBV4-3
size: NA
D: TRBD2
J: TRBJ2-2
DNA: TGCGCCAGCAGCTCCACGGGGGGTACCGGGGAGCTGTTTTTT
CDR3: CASSSTGGTGELFF

V: TRBV11-3
size: NA
D: NA
J: TRBJ2-3
DNA: TGTGCCAGCAGCCCGCCCGGCCGGCTGATCCTCAATACGCAGTATTTT
CDR3: CASSPPGRLILNTQYF

V: TRBV11-3
size: NA
D: NA
J: TRBJ1-2
DNA: TGTGCCAGCAGCTTAAACCCCCTGAGTCCGGGACAAAGGGATGGCTACACCTTC
CDR3: CASSLNPLSPGQRDGYTF

V: TRBV30
size: NA
D: NA
J: TRBJ1-3
DNA: TGTGCCAGCGGACGGAGAGGAAACACCATATATTTT
CDR3: CASGRRGNTIYF

V: TRBV4-1
size: NA
D: NA
J: TRBJ1-5
DNA: TGCGCCAGCAGCCCTCGGGACACCAATCAGCCCCAGCATTTT
CDR3: CASSPRDTNQPQHF

V: TRBV6-4
size: few
D: NA
J: TRBJ2-3
DNA: TGTGCCAGCAGTGACGAGGGGACGGGTGCGCAGTATTTT
CDR3: CASSDEGTGAQYF

V: TRBV3-1/TRBV3-2
size: NA
D: NA
J: TRBJ1-2
DNA: TGTGCCAGCAGCCAAGTCGTCGGCAAGGGTGGCTACACCTTC
CDR3: CASSQVVGKGGYTF

V: TRBV11-3
size: NA
D: NA
J: TRBJ2-5
DNA: TGTGCCAGCAGCCCTAGTAAAGAGACCCAGTACTTC
CDR3: CASSPSKETQYF

V: TRBV2
size: NA
D: NA
J: TRBJ1-4
DNA: TGTGCCAGCAGTGCACAGGTTGAAAAACTGTTTTTT
CDR3: CASSAQVEKLFF

V: TRBV5-1
size: NA
D: NA
J: TRBJ2-5
DNA: TGCGCCAGCAGCACTACCCCGGGGGGCGCGCGGGAGACCCAGTACTTC
CDR3: CASSTTPGGARETQYF

V: TRBV7-3
size: NA
D: TRBD2
J: TRBJ2-5
DNA: TGTGCCAGCAGCTTACTAGCGGGGGGGCTAGAGACCCAGTACTTC
CDR3: CASSLLAGGLETQYF

V: TRBV9
size: once
D: NA
J: TRBJ1-1
DNA: TGTGCCAGCAGCGTTTCAAGACGGGACCGAGCTGAAGCTTTCTTT
CDR3: CASSVSRRDRAEAFF

V: TRBV6-5
size: few
D: NA
J: TRBJ1-1
DNA: TGTGCCAGCAGTCGCCAGCCGGGGGCTGTTGAAGCTTTCTTT
CDR3: CASSRQPGAVEAFF

V: TRBV10-2
size: NA
D: TRBD1
J: TRBJ1-5
DNA: TGCGCCAGCAGCTCGGACAGGGGGGGCGATCAGCCCCAGCATTTT
CDR3: CASSSDRGGDQPQHF

V: TRBV10-3
size: once
D: NA
J: TRBJ1-5
DNA: TGTGCCACCTCACGGGAGGCAGAGGATCAGCCCCAGCATTTT
CDR3: CATSREAEDQPQHF

V: TRBV7-9
size: NA
D: TRBD1
J: TRBJ1-2
DNA: TGTGCCAGCAGCCAGGGGACAGGACCACACTATGGCTACACCTTC
CDR3: CASSQGTGPHYGYTF

V: TRBV7-9
size: NA
D: NA
J: TRBJ2-5
DNA: TGTGCCAGCAGCTCAACCGGCAGGGCCCAAGAGACCCAGTACTTC
CDR3: CASSSTGRAQETQYF

V: TRBV7-2
size: NA
D: NA
J: TRBJ2-1
DNA: TGTGCCAGCAGCGATGGGACGGCTTCCTACAATGAGCAGTTCTTC
CDR3: CASSDGTASYNEQFF

V: TRBV7-3
size: NA
D: TRBD2
J: TRBJ2-3
DNA: TGTGCCAGCAGCTTAAGAGGCGGGGGGGCAACAGATACGCAGTATTTT
CDR3: CASSLRGGGATDTQYF

V: TRBV25-1
size: NA
D: NA
J: TRBJ1-6
DNA: TGTGCCAGCAGTGAATATATGGGGGGACGCCATAATTCACCCCTCCACTTT
CDR3: CASSEYMGGRHNSPLHF

V: TRBV6-5
size: NA
D: TRBD1
J: TRBJ1-1
DNA: TGTGCCAGCAGTTTACAGGGGAGCACTGAAGCTTTCTTT
CDR3: CASSLQGSTEAFF

V: TRBV9
size: NA
D: TRBD2
J: TRBJ2-3
DNA: TGTGCCAGCAGCGTTCAGCGGGGGGATACGCAGTATTTT
CDR3: CASSVQRGDTQYF

V: TRBV7-9
size: NA
D: NA
J: TRBJ1-6
DNA: TGTGCCAGCAGCCTGGGACGGTATAATTCACCCCTCCACTTT
CDR3: CASSLGRYNSPLHF

V: TRBV30
size: NA
D: TRBD1
J: TRBJ1-2
DNA: TGTGCCTGGAGTGTACCCGGGACAGGGGCCTGGGGCTACACCTTC
CDR3: CAWSVPGTGAWGYTF

V: TRBV11-2
size: NA
D: NA
J: TRBJ1-5
DNA: TGTGCCAGCAGCCTCATCCCGGGACACCTAATTTCGGGCAATCAGCCCCAGCATTTT
CDR3: CASSLIPGHLISGNQPQHF

V: TRBV12-3/TRBV12-4
size: NA
D: NA
J: TRBJ1-3
DNA: TGTGCCAGCAGCCCGTCAGACGCCACCATATATTTT
CDR3: CASSPSDATIYF

V: TRBV9
size: NA
D: NA
J: TRBJ2-1
DNA: TGTGCCAGCAGCGTATCCAGGAGCCCCTCCTACAATGAGCAGTTCTTC
CDR3: CASSVSRSPSYNEQFF

V: TRBV6-7
size: NA
D: NA
J: TRBJ2-3
DNA: TGTGCCAGATATGGGGGCCTAGGAGATACGCAGTATTTT
CDR3: CARYGGLGDTQYF